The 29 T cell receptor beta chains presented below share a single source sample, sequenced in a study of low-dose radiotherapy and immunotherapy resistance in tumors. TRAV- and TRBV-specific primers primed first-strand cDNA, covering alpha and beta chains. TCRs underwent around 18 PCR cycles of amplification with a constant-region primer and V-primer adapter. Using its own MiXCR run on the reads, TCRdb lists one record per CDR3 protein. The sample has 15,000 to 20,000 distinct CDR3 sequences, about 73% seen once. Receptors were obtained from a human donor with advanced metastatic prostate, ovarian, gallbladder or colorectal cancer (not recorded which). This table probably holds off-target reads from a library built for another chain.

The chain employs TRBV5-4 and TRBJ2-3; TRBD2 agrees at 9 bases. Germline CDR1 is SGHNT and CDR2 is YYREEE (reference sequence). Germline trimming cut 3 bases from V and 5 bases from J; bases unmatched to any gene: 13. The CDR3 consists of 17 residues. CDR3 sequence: CASSSPWREGQRDTQYF. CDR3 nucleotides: TGTGCCAGCAGCTCCCCGTGGCGGGAGGGCCAGAGAGATACGCAGTATTTT.

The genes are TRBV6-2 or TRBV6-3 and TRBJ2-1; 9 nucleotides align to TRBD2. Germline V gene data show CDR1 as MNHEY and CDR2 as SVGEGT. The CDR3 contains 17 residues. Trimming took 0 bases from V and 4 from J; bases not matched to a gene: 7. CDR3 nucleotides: TGTGCCAGCAGTTACTCGGCGGGAGGGGTAGTTTACAATGAGCAGTTCTTC. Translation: CASSYSAGGVVYNEQFF.

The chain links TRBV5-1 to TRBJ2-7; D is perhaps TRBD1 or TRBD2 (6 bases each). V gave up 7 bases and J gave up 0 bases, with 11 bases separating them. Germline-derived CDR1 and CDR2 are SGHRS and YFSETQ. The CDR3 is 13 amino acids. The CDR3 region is CASGGDNSYEQYF. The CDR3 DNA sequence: TGCGCCAGCGGCGGGGACAACTCCTACGAGCAGTACTTC.

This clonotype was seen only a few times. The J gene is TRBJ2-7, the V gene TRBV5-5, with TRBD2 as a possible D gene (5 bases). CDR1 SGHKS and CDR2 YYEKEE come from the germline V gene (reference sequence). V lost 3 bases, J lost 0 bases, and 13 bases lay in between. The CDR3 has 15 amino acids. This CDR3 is CASSSRGVSSYEQYF. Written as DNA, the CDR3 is TGTGCCAGCAGCTCCCGGGGAGTTAGCTCCTACGAGCAGTACTTC.

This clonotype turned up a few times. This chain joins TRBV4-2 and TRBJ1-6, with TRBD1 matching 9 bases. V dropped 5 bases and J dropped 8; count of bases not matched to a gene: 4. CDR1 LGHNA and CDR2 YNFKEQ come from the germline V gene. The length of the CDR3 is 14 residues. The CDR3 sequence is CASSEGQGDSPLHF. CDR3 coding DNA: TGTGCCAGCAGCGAGGGACAGGGCGATTCACCCCTCCACTTT.

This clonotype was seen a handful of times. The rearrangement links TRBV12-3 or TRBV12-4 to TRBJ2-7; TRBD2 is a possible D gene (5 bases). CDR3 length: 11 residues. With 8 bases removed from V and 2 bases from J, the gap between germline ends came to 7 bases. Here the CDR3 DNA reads TGTGCCAGCGCCGGGACCTACGAGCAGTACTTC. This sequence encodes CASAGTYEQYF.

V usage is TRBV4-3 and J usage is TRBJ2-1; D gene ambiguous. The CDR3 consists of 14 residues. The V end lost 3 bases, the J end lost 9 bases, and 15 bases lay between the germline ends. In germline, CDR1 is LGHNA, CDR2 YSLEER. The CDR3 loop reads CASSQVTTSTEQFF. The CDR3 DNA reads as TGCGCCAGCAGCCAGGTTACTACAAGCACTGAGCAGTTCTTC.

The CDR3 here is CSVERPAGTGRGHNEQFF. CDR3 nucleotide sequence: TGCAGCGTGGAGAGACCAGCCGGGACAGGGCGGGGACACAATGAGCAGTTCTTC. V gene TRBV29-1 combines with J gene TRBJ2-1; TRBD1 matches 9 bases. Trimming took 6 bases from V and 5 from J; bases not matched to a gene: 20. Germline values: CDR1 SQVTM, CDR2 ANQGSEA. This CDR3 is 18 amino acids long.

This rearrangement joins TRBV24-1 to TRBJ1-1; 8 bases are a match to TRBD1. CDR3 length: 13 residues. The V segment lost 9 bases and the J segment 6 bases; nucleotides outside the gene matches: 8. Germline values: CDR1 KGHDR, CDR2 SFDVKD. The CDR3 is CATAGQGEAEAFF. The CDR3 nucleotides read TGTGCCACCGCAGGACAGGGAGAGGCTGAAGCTTTCTTT.

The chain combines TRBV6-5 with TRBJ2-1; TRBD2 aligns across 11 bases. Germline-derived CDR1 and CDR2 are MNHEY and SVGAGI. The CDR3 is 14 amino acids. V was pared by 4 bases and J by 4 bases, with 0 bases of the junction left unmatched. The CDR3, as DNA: TGTGCCAGCAGTTTAGCGGGAGGGTACAATGAGCAGTTCTTC. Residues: CASSLAGGYNEQFF.

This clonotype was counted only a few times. CDR3 bases: TGTGCCAGCAGTTTGGGACAGGGCCCCGGGCAGTACTTC. Translation: CASSLGQGPGQYF. The chain uses TRBV12-3 or TRBV12-4 and TRBJ2-7, with 9 bases lining up with TRBD1. With 3 bases clipped from V and 9 bases from J, the junction kept 6 bases outside the gene matches. CDR3 length: 13 residues.

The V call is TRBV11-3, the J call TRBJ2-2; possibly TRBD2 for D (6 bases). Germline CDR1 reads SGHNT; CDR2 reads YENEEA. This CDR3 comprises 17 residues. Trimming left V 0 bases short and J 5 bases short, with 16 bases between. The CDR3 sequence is CASSLDLVGSHTGELFF. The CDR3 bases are TGTGCCAGCAGCTTAGACCTCGTCGGGAGTCATACCGGGGAGCTGTTTTTT.

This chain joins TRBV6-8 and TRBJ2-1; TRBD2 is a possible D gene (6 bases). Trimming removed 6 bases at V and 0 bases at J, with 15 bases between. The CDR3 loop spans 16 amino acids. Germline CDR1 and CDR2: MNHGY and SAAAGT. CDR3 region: CASRSAGRSSYNEQFF. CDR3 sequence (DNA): TGTGCCAGCAGATCGGCCGGGAGAAGCTCCTACAATGAGCAGTTCTTC.

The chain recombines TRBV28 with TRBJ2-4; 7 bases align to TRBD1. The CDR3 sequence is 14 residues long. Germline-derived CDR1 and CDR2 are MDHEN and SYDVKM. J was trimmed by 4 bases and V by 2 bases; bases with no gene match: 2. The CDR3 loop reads CASSLEQGKNIQYF. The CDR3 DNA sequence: TGTGCCAGCAGTTTAGAACAGGGGAAAAACATTCAGTACTTC.

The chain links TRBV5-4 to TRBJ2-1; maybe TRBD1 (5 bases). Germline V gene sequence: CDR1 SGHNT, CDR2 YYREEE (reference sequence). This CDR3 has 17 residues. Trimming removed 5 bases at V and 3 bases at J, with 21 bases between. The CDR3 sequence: CASSSDQQVINYNEQFF. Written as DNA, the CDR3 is TGTGCCAGCAGTTCGGATCAACAGGTAATTAACTACAATGAGCAGTTCTTC.

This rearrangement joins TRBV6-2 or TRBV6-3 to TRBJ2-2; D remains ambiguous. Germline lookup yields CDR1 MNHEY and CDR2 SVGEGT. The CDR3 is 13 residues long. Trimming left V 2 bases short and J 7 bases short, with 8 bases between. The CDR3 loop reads CASSYVEFGELFF. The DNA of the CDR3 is TGTGCCAGCAGTTACGTGGAGTTCGGGGAGCTGTTTTTT.

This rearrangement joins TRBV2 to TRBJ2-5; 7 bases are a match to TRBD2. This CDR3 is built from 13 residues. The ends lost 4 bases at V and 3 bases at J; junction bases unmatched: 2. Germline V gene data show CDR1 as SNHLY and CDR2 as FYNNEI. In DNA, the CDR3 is TGTGCCAGCAGTGTTCTAGCGGAAGAGACCCAGTACTTC. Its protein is CASSVLAEETQYF.

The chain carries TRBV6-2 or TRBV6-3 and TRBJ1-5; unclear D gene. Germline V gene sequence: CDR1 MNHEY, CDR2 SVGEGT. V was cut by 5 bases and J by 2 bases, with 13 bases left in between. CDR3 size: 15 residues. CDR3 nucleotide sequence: TGTGCCAGCAGTGAAACGCCGGGAGGCAATCAGCCCCAGCATTTT. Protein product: CASSETPGGNQPQHF.

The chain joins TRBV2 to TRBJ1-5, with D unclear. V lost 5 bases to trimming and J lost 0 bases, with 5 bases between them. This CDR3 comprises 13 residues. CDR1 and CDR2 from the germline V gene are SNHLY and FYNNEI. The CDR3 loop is CASSQDSNQPQHF. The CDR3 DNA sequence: TGTGCCAGCAGTCAGGATAGCAATCAGCCCCAGCATTTT.

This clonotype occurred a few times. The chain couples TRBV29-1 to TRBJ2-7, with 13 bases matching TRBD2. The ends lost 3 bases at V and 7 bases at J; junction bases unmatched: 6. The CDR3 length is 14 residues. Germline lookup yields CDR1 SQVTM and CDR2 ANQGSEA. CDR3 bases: TGCAGCGTTGATACTAGCGGGAGGGCCAGTGAGCAGTACTTC. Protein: CSVDTSGRASEQYF.

The DNA of the CDR3 is TGTGCCAGCAGTTTAAGGAGAGTTGGCCAGCCCCAGCATTTT. Translating it yields CASSLRRVGQPQHF. V and J are TRBV12-3 or TRBV12-4 and TRBJ1-5; D call uncertain. V lost 2 bases, J lost 7 bases, and 12 bases lay in between. The CDR3 totals 14 residues.

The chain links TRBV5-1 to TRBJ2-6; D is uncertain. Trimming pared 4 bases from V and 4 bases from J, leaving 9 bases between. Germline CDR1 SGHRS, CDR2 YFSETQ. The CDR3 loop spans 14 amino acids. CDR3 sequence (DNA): TGCGCCAGCAGCGAGCTACCCGGGGCCAACGTCCTGACTTTC. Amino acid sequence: CASSELPGANVLTF.

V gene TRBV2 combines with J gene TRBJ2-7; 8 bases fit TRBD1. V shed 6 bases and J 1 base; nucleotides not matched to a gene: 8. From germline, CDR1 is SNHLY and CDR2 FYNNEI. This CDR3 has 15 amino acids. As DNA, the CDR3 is TGTGCCAGCAGAGCCGACAGGGGCGGTTCCTACGAGCAGTACTTC. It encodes CASRADRGGSYEQYF.

CDR3 coding DNA: TGTGCCAGCAGCTACTCATCTCGACAGCGGATCTACGAGCAGTACTTC. Its translation is CASSYSSRQRIYEQYF. J is TRBJ2-7 and V is TRBV5-6; D possibly uses TRBD1 or TRBD2 (5 bases each). Looked up from germline, CDR1 is SGHDT and CDR2 is YYEEEE. The CDR3 is made up of 16 amino acids. V shed 3 bases and J shed 3 bases, with 19 bases lying between them.

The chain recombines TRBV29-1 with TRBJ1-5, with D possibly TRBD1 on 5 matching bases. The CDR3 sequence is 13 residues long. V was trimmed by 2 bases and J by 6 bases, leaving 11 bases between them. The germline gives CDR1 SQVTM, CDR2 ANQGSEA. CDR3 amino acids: CSVEFVRGQPQHF. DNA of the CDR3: TGCAGCGTTGAATTCGTAAGGGGTCAGCCCCAGCATTTT.

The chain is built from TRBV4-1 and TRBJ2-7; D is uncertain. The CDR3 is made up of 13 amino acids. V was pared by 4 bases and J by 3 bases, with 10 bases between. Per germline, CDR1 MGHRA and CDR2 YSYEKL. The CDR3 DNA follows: TGCGCCAGCAGCCCGTACATGGACTACGAGCAGTACTTC. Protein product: CASSPYMDYEQYF.

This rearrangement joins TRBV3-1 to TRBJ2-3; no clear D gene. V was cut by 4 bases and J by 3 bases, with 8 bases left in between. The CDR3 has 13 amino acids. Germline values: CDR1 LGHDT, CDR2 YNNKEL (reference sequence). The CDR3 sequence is CASSLNPTDTQYF. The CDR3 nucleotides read TGTGCCAGCAGCCTGAATCCAACAGATACGCAGTATTTT.

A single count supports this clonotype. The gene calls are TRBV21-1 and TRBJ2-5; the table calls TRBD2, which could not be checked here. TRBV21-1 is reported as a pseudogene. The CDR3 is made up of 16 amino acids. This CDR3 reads CASSSGPIGRKETQYF. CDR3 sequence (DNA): TGTGCCAGCAGTTCGGGGCCCATAGGGCGGAAAGAGACCCAGTACTTC.

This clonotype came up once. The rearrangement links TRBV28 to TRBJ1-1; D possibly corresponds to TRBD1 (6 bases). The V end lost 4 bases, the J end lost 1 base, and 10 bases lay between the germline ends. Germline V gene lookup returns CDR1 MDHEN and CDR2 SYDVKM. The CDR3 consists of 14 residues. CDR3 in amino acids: CASSSGQTNTEAFF. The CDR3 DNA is TGTGCCAGCAGTTCAGGACAGACGAACACTGAAGCTTTCTTT.